The 2 T cell receptor beta chains given below trace back to one sample, sequenced in a study of shared clonotypes between healthy human individuals. Assay used: immunoSEQ multiplex PCR; TCRdb lists only in-frame clones, some missing. Found here are about 2.3 million clones, over 90% of them singletons; the top ten hold 0.39%. Sequenced input: naive CD4+ T cells from PBMCs. This sample's subset: CD45RA+ positively selected. The receptors come from a man between 18 and 29 years old in good health. Some clones in this sample may be carry-over from other donors' samples.

The chain combines TRBV18 with TRBJ2-3, with TRBD2 matching 10 bases. The germline V gene encodes CDR1 KGHSH and CDR2 LQKENI. V lost 3 bases to trimming and J lost 5 bases; unmatched junction nucleotides: 5. The CDR3 runs 15 residues. The CDR3 sequence is CASSPQRLAGDTQYF. Here the CDR3 DNA reads TGTGCCAGCTCACCTCAGAGACTAGCGGGAGATACGCAGTATTTT.

The CDR3 sequence is CASSLPIRGQNNEQFF. For the CDR3, the DNA is TGTGCCAGCAGTTTACCGATAAGGGGGCAAAACAATGAGCAGTTCTTC. This chain joins TRBV28 and TRBJ2-1, with 7 positions matching TRBD1. With V trimmed by 2 bases and J by 5 bases, 9 bases remained unmatched. CDR1 is MDHEN, CDR2 SYDVKM, per germline. CDR3 length equals 16 residues.